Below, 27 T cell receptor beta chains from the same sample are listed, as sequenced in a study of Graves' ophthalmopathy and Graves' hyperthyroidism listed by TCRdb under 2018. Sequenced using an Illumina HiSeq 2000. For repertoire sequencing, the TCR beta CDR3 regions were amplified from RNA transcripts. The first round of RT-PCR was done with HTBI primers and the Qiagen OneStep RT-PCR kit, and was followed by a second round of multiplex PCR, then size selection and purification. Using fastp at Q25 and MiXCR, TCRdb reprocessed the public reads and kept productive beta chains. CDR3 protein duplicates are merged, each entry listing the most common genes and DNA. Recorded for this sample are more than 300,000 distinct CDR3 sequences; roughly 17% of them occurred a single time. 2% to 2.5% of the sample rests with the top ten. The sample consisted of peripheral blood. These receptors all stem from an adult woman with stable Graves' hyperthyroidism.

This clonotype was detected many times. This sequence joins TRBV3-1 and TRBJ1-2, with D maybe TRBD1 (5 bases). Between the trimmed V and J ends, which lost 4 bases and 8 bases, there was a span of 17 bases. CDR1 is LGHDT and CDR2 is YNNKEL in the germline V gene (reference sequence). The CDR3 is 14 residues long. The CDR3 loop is CASSPTRGGYGYTF. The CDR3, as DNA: TGTGCCAGCAGCCCAACAAGGGGTGGCTACGGCTACACCTTC.

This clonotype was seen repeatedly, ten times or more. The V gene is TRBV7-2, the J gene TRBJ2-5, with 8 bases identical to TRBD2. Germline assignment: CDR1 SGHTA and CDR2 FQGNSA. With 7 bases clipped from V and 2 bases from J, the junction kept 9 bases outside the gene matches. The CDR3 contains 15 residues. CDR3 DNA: TGTGCCAGCACCCGGGGGGGAGGGCTTCAAGAGACCCAGTACTTC. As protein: CASTRGGGLQETQYF.

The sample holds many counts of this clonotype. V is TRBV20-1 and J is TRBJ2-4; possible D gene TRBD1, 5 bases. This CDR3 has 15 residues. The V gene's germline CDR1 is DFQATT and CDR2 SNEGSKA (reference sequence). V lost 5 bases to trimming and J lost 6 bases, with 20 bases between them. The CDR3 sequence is CSAALGAGSANIQYF. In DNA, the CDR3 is TGCAGTGCTGCCCTAGGGGCCGGGTCGGCAAACATTCAGTACTTC.

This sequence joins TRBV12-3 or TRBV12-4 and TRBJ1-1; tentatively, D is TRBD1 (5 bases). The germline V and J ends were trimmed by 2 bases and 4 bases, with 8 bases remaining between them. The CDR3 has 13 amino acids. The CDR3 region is CASSLKTATEAFF. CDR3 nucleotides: TGTGCCAGCAGTTTAAAGACAGCCACTGAAGCTTTCTTT.

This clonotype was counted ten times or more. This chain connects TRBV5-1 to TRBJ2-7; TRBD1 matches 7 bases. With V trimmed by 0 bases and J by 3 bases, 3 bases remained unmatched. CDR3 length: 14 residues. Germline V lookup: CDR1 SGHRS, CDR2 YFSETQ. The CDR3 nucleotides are TGCGCCAGCAGCTTGGGACCAGGGGGCTACGAGCAGTACTTC. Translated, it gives CASSLGPGGYEQYF.

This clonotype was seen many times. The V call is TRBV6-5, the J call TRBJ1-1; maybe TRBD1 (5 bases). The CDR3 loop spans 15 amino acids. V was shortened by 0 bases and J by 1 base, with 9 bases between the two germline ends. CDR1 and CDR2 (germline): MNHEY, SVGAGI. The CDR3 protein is CASSYSRQWNTEAFF. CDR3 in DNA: TGTGCCAGCAGTTACTCGAGACAGTGGAACACTGAAGCTTTCTTT.

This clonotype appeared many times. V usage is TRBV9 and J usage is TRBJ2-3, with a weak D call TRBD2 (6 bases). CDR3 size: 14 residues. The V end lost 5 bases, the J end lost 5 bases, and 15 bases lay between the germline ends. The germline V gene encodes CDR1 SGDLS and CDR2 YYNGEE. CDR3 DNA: TGTGCCAGCAGTAAAGGCCGGGAGATAGATACGCAGTATTTT. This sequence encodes CASSKGREIDTQYF.

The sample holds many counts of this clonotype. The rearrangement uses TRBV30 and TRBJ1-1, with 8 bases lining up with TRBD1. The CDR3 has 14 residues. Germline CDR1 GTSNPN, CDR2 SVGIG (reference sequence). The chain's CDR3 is CALTTTTGGIEAFF. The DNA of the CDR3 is TGTGCTTTAACAACAACCACAGGGGGGATTGAAGCTTTCTTT.

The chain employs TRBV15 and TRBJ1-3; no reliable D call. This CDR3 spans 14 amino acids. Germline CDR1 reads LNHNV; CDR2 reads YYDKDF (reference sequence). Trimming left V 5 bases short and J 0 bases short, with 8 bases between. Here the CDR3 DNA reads TGTGCCACCAGCCTTCGGAGCTCTGGAAACACCATATATTTT. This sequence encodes CATSLRSSGNTIYF. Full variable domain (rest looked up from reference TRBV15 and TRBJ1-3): DAMVIQNPRYQVTQFGKPVTLSCSQTLNHNVMYWYQQKSSQAPKLLFHYYDKDFNNEADTPDNFQSRRPNTSFCFLDIRSPGLGDTAMYLCATSLRSSGNTIYFGEGSWLTVV.

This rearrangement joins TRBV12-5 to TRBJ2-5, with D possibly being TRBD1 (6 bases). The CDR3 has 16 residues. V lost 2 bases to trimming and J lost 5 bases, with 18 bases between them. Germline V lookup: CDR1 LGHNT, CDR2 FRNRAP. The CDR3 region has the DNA TGTGCTAGTGGTTTGCTAACAAGTACAGGGTTGGAGACCCAGTACTTC. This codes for CASGLLTSTGLETQYF.

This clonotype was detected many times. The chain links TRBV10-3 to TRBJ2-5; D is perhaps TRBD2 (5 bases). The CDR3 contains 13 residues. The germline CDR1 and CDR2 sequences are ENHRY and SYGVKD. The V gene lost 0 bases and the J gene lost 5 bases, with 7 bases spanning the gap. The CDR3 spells CAISESDSETQYF. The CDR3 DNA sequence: TGTGCCATCAGTGAGTCGGACTCGGAGACCCAGTACTTC.

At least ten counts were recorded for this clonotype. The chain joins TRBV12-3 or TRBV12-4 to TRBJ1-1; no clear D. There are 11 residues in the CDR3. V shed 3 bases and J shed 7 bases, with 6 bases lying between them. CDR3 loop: CASSLVGEAFF. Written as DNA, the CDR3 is TGTGCCAGCAGTTTGGTCGGTGAAGCTTTCTTT.

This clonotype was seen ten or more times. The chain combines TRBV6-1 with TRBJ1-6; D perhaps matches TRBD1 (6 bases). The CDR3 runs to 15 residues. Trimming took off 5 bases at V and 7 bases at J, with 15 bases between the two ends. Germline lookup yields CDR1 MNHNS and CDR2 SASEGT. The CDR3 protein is CASSPSGARNSPLHF. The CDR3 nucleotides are TGTGCCAGCAGTCCTTCGGGGGCACGGAATTCACCCCTCCACTTT.

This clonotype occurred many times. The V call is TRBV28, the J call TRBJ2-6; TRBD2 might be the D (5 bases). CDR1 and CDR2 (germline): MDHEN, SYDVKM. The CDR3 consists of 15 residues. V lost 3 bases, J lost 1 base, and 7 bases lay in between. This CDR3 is CASSFSGSGANVLTF. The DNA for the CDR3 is TGTGCCAGCAGTTTTTCGGGGTCTGGGGCCAACGTCCTGACTTTC.

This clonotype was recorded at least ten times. The CDR3 DNA sequence: TGTGCCAGCAGAGGGGACAGCATGAACACTGAAGCTTTCTTT. The encoded protein is CASRGDSMNTEAFF. The rearrangement links TRBV2 to TRBJ1-1; 7 bases fit TRBD1. CDR3 length: 14 residues. Germline values: CDR1 SNHLY, CDR2 FYNNEI. The V and J ends lost 6 bases and 0 bases, in that order; junction bases with no gene match: 4.

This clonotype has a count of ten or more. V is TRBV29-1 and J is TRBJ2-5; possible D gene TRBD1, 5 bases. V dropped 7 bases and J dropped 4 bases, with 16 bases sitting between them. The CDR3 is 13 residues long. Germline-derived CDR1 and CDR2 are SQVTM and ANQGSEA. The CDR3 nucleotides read TGCAGCGGGACAACCTCGACCTTAGAGACCCAGTACTTC. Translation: CSGTTSTLETQYF.

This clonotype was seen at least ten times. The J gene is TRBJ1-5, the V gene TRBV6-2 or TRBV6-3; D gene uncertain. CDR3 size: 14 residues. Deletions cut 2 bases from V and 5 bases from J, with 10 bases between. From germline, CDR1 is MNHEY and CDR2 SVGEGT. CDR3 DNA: TGTGCCAGCAGTTACCCCCGACTGGATCAGCCCCAGCATTTT. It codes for CASSYPRLDQPQHF.

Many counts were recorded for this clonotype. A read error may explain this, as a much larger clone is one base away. The CDR3: CAWRATQGPNSHLHF. The DNA of the CDR3 is TGTGCCTGGAGGGCCACGCAGGGGCCTAATTCACACCTCCACTTT. The chain uses TRBV30 and TRBJ1-6, with D possibly matching TRBD1 (6 bases). CDR3 size: 15 residues. CDR1 GTSNPN and CDR2 SVGIG come from the germline V gene (reference sequence).

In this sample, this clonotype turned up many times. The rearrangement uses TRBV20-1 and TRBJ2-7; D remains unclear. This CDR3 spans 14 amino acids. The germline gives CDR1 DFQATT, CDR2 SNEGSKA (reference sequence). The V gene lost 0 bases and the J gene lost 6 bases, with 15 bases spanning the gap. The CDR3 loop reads CSARETSISGEQYF. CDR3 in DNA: TGCAGTGCTAGAGAAACGAGTATTTCGGGCGAGCAGTACTTC.

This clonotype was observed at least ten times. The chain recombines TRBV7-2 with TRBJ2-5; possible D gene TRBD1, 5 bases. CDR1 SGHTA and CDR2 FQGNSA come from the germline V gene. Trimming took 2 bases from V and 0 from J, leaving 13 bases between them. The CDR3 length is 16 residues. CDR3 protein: CASSLPRQRYQETQYF. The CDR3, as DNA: TGTGCCAGCAGCTTACCCCGACAGAGATACCAAGAGACCCAGTACTTC. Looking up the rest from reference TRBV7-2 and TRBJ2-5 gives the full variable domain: GAGVSQSPSNKVTEKGKDVELRCDPISGHTALYWYRQSLGQGLEFLIYFQGNSAPDKSGLPSDRFSAERTGGSVSTLTIQRTQQEDSAVYLCASSLPRQRYQETQYFGPGTRLLVL.

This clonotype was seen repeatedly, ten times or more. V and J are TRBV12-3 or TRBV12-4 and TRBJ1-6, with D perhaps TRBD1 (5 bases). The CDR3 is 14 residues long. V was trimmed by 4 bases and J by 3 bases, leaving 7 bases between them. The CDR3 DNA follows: TGTGCCAGCAGTTCCAGGGTCTATAATTCACCCCTCCACTTT. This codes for CASSSRVYNSPLHF.

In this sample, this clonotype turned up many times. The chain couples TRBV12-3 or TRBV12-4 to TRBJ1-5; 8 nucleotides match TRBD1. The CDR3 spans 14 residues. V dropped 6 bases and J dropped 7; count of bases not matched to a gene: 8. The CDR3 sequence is CASSNGQGVQPQHF. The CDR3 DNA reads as TGTGCCAGCAGCAACGGACAGGGTGTACAGCCCCAGCATTTT.

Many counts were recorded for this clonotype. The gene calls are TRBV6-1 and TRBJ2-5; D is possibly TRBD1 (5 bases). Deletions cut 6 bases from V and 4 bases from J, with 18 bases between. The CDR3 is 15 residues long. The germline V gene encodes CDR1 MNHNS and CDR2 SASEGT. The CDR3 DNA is TGTGCCAGCAGCTTCACCCCAGGGTCCCGAGAGACCCAGTACTTC. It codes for CASSFTPGSRETQYF.

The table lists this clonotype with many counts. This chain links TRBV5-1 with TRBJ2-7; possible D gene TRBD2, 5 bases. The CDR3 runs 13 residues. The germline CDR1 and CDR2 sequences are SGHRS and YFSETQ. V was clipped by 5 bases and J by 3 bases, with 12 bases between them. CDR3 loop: CASRSDGVYEQYF. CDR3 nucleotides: TGCGCCAGCAGATCGGACGGGGTCTACGAGCAGTACTTC.

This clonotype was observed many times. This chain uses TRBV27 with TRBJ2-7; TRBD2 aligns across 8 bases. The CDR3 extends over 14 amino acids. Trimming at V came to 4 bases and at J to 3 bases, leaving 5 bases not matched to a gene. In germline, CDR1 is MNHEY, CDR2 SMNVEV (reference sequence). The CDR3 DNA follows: TGTGCCAGCAGTTCAACCGGGGGGGACTACGAGCAGTACTTC. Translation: CASSSTGGDYEQYF.

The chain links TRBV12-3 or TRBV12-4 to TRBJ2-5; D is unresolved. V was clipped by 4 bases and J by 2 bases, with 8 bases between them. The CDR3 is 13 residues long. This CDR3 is CASSSTIQETQYF. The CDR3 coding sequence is TGTGCCAGCAGTTCTACCATACAAGAGACCCAGTACTTC.

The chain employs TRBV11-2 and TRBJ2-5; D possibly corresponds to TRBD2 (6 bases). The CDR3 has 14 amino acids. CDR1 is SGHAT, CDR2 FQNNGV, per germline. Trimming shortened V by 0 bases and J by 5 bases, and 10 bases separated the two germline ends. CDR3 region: CASSLDWEAETQYF. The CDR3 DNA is TGTGCCAGCAGCTTAGATTGGGAGGCGGAGACCCAGTACTTC.